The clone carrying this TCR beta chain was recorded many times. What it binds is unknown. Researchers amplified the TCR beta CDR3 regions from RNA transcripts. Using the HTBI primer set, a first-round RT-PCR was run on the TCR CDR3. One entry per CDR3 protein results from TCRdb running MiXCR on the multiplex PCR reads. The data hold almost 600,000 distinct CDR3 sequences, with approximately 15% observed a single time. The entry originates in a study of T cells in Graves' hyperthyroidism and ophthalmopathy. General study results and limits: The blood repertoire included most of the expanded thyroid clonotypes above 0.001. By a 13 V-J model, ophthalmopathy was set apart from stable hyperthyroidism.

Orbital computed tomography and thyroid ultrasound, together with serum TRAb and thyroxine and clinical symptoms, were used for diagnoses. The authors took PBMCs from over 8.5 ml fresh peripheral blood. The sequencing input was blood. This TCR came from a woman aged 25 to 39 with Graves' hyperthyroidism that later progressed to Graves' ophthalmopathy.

CDR3 sequence reads: CASSLELAGGTYEQYF. The CDR3 nucleotides read TGTGCCAGCAGCTTAGAATTAGCGGGAGGAACCTACGAGCAGTACTTC. The chain combines TRBV7-2 with TRBJ2-7, with TRBD2 matching 10 bases. Losses at the gene ends were 1 base for V and 2 bases for J; bases not matched to a gene: 5. The CDR3 sequence is 16 residues long. Germline V gene lookup returns CDR1 SGHTA and CDR2 FQGNSA.